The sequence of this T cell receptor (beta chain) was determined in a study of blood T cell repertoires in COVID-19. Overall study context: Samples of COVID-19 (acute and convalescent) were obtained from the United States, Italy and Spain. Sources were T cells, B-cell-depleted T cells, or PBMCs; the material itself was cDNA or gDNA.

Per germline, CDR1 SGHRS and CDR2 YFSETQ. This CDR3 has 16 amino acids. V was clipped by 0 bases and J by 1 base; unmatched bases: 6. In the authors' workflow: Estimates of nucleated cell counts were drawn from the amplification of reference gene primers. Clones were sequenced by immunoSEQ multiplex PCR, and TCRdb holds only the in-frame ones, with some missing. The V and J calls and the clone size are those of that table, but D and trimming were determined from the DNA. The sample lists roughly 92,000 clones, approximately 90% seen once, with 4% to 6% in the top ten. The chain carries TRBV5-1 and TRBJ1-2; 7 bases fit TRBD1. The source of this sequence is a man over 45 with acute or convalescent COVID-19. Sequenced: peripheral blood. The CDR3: CASSLATGFNNYGYTF. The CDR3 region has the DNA TGCGCCAGCAGCTTGGCGACAGGGTTTAATAACTATGGCTACACCTTC.